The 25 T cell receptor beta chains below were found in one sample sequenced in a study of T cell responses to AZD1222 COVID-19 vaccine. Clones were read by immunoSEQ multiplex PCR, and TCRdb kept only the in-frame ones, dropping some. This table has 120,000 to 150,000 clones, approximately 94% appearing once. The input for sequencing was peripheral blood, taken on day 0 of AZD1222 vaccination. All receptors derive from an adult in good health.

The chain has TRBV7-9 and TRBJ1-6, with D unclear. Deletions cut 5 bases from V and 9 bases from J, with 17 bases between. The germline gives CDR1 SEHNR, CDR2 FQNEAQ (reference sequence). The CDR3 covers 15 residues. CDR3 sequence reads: CASSDEISTISPLHF. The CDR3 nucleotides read TGTGCCAGCAGCGACGAAATTAGTACGATTTCACCCCTCCACTTT. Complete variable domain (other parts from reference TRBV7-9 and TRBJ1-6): DTGVSQNPRHKITKRGQNVTFRCDPISEHNRLYWYRQTLGQGPEFLTYFQNEAQLEKSRLLSDRFSAERPKGSFSTLEIQRTEQGDSAMYLCASSDEISTISPLHFGNGTRLTVT.

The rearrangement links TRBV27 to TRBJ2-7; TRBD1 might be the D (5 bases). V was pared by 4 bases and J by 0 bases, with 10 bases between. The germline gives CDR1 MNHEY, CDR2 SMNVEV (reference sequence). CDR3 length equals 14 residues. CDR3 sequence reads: CASSSRDSSYEQYF. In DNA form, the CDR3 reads TGTGCCAGCAGTTCCCGAGACAGCTCCTACGAGCAGTACTTC.

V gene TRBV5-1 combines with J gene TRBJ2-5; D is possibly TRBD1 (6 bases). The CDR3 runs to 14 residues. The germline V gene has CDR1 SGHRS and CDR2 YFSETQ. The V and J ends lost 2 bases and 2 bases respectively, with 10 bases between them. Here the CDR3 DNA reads TGCGCCAGCAGCTTTGCCCAGGGGCAAGAGACCCAGTACTTC. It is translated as CASSFAQGQETQYF.

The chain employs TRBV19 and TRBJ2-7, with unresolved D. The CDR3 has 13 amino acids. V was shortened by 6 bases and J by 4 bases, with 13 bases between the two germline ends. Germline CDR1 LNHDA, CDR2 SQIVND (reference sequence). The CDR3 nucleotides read TGTGCCAGTAGCCTCCCGAGCAGTTACGAGCAGTACTTC. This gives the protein CASSLPSSYEQYF.

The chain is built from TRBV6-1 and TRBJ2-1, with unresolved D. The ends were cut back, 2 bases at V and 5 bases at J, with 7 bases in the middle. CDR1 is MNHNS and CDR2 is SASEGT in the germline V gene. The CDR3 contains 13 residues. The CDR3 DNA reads TGTGCCAGCAGTGAACAACACAACAATGAGCAGTTCTTC. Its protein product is CASSEQHNNEQFF.

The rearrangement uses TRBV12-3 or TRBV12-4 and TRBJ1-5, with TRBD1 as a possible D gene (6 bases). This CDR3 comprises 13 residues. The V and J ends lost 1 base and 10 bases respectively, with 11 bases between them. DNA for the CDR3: TGTGCCAGCAGTTTAGGCAGGGGAAGTCCCCAGCATTTT. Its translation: CASSLGRGSPQHF.

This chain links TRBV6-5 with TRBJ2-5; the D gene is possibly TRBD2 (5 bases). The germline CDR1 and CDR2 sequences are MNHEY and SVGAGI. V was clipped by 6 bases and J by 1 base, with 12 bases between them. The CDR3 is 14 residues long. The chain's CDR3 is CASRRGSPQETQYF. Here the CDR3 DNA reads TGTGCCAGCAGGCGCGGGTCCCCCCAAGAGACCCAGTACTTC.

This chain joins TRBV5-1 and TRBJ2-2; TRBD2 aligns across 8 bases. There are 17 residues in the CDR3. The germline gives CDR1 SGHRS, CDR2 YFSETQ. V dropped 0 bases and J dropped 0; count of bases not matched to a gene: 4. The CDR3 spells CASSLEAGAPNTGELFF. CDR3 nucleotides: TGCGCCAGCAGCTTGGAAGCGGGAGCCCCGAACACCGGGGAGCTGTTTTTT.

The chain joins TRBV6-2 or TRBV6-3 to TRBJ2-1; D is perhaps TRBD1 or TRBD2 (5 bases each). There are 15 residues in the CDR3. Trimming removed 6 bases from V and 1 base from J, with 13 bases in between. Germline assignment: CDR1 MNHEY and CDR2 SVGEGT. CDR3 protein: CASSLLGVSYNEQFF. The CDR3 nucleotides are TGTGCCAGCAGCCTGCTGGGGGTATCCTACAATGAGCAGTTCTTC.

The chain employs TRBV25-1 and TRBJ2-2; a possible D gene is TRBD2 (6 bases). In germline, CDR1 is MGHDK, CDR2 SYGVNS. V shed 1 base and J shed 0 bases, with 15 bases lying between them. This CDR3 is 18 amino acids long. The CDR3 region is CASSEFAGTGANTGELFF. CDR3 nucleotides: TGTGCCAGCAGTGAATTTGCGGGCACGGGAGCGAACACCGGGGAGCTGTTTTTT.

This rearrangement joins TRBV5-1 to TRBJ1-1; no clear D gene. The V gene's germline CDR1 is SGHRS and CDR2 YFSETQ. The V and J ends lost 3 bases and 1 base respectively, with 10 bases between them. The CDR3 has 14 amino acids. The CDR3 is CASSSLDPNTEAFF. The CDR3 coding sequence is TGCGCCAGCAGCTCCCTAGACCCGAACACTGAAGCTTTCTTT.

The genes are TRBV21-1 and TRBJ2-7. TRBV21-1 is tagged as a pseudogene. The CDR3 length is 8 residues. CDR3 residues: CAGYEQYF. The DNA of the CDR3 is TGTGCCGGCTACGAGCAGTACTTC.

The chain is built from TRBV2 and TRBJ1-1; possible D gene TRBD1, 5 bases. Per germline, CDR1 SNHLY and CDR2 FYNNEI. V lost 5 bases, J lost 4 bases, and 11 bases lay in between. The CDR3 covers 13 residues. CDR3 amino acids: CASSREGFTEAFF. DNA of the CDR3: TGTGCCAGCAGTAGGGAGGGGTTCACTGAAGCTTTCTTT.

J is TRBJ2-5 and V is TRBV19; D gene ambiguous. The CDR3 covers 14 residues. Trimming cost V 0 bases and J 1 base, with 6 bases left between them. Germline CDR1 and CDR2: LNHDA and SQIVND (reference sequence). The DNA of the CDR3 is TGTGCCAGTAGTATAGAACCGTTCCAAGAGACCCAGTACTTC. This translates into CASSIEPFQETQYF.

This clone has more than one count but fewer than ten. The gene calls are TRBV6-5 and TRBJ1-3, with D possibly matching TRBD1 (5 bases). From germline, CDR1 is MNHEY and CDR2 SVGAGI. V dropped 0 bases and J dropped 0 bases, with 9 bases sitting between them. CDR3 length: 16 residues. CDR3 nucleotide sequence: TGTGCCAGCAGTTACTCGGGGGAACCCTCTGGAAACACCATATATTTT. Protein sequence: CASSYSGEPSGNTIYF.

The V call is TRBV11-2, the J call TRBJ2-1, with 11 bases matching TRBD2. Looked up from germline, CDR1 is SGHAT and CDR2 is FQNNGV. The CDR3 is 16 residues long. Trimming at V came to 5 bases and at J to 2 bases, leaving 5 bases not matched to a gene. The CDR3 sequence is CASSHPSGGTYNEQFF. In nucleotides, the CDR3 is TGTGCCAGCAGCCATCCTAGCGGGGGGACCTACAATGAGCAGTTCTTC.

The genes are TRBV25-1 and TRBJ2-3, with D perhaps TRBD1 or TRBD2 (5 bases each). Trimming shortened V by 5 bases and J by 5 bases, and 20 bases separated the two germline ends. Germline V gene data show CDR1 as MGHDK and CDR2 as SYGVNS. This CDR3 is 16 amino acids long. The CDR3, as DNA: TGTGCCAGCAGTAAAAACCGGGACGGATTAGTAGATACGCAGTATTTT. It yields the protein CASSKNRDGLVDTQYF.

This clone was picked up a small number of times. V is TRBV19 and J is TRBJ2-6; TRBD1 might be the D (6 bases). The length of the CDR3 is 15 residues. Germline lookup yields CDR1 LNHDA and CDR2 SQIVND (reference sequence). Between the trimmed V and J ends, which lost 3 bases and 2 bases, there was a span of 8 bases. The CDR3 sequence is CASSMAGAGANVLTF. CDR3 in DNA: TGTGCCAGTAGTATGGCAGGGGCTGGGGCCAACGTCCTGACTTTC.

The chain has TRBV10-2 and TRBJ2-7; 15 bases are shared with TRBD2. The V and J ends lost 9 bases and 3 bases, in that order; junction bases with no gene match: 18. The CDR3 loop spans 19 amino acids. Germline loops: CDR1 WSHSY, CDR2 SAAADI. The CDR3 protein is CASCRTSGGASRFSYEQYF. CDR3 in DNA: TGCGCCAGTTGCCGGACTAGCGGGGGGGCAAGTCGATTCAGCTACGAGCAGTACTTC.

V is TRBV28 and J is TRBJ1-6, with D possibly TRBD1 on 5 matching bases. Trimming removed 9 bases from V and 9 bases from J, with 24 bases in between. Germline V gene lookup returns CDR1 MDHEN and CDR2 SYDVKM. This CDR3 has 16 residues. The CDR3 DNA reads TGTGCCAGTCAGTTTCCCGGGACGTCCAGTATTTCACCCCTCCACTTT. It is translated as CASQFPGTSSISPLHF.

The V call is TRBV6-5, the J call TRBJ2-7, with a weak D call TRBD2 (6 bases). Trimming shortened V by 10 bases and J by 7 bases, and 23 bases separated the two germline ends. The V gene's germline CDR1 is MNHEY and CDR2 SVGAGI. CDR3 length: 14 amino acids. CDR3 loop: CATSRERGLGEQYF. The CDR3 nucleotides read TGTGCCACCTCCCGGGAGAGGGGATTGGGGGAGCAGTACTTC.

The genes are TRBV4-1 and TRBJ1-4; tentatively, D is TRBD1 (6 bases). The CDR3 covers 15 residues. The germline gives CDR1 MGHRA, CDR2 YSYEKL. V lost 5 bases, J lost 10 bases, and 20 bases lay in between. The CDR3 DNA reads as TGCGCCAGCAGCAGAATGGGGGCGGGAGAGGGAAAACTGTTTTTT. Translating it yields CASSRMGAGEGKLFF.

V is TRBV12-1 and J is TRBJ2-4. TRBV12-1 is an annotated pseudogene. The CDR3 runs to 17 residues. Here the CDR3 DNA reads TGTGCCAGCAGCTATAGGGCCACGAGGAGAGCCAAAAACATTCAGTACTTC. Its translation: CASSYRATRRAKNIQYF.

CDR3 sequence: CASSVGKLGTVGYTF. The CDR3 DNA reads TGTGCCAGCAGCGTAGGAAAGCTTGGGACAGTTGGCTACACCTTC. The chain is built from TRBV9 and TRBJ1-2, with 7 bases that match TRBD1. Per germline, CDR1 SGDLS and CDR2 YYNGEE. V was clipped by 0 bases and J by 7 bases; unmatched bases: 9. There are 15 residues in the CDR3.

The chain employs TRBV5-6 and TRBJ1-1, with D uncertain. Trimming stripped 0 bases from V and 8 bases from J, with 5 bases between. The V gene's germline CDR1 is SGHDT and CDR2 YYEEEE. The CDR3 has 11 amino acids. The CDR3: CASSLGTEAFF. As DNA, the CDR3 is TGTGCCAGCAGCTTGGGGACCGAAGCTTTCTTT.